This T cell receptor (beta chain) was recovered during a study of PD-1 blockade in classical Hodgkin lymphoma. Data came from immunoSEQ multiplex PCR; TCRdb stores just in-frame clones and leaves some out. The table has tens of thousands of clones, around 80% seen once. Germline CDR1 and CDR2: SGHVS and FQNEAQ. The V end lost 3 bases, the J end lost 1 base, and 13 bases lay between the germline ends. This CDR3 has 15 amino acids. Time point noted: cycle 4 day 1 (C4D1), after less than 7 weeks of nivolumab. There was relapse after autologous stem cell transplantation in every patient, and there was variation in brentuximab vedotin exposure.

The source was peripheral blood mononuclear cells (PBMCs), collected before the fourth cycle of nivolumab. This sequence joins TRBV7-8 and TRBJ2-7, with D maybe TRBD1 (5 bases). This sequence originates from a human donor with classical Hodgkin lymphoma. CDR3 nucleotides: TGTGCCAGCAGCTTTTCAGGGCGTCTTTCCTACGAGCAGTACTTC. It codes for CASSFSGRLSYEQYF.